This TCR beta chain stems from a study of OX40 agonist ivuxolimab in advanced cancers. Libraries were prepared by immunoSEQ multiplex PCR; TCRdb keeps only in-frame clonotypes and omits some of them. The sample records fewer than 45,000 clones, about 85% being singletons. V lost 3 bases, J lost 3 bases, and 9 bases lay in between. The germline V gene has CDR1 LNHDA and CDR2 SQIVND (reference sequence). CDR3 length: 13 residues. Sequencing was performed on CD4+ or CD8+ T cells sorted from blood, taken in a trial of the OX40 agonist ivuxolimab. The chain carries TRBV19 and TRBJ2-7; no reliable D call. This TCR was recovered from an adult with an advanced solid tumor such as melanoma, head and neck, liver or kidney cancer. CDR3: CASSMVPSYEQYF. DNA for the CDR3: TGTGCCAGTAGTATGGTTCCGAGCTACGAGCAGTACTTC. The full variable domain, with the rest looked up from reference TRBV19 and TRBJ2-7, is DGGITQSPKYLFRKEGQNVTLSCEQNLNHDAMYWYRQDPGQGLRLIYYSQIVNDFQKGDIAEGYSVSREKKESFPLTVTSAQKNPTAFYLCASSMVPSYEQYFGPGTRLTVT.